This record looks at one TCR beta chain sequence and its context. This entry is derived from a study of blood T cell repertoires in COVID-19. The overall study: Sites in the United States, Italy and Spain provided acute and convalescent COVID-19 samples. Sources were T cells, B-cell-depleted T cells, or PBMCs; the material itself was cDNA or gDNA.

Germline V gene data show CDR1 as SGHDT and CDR2 as YYEEEE. V lost 5 bases, J lost 4 bases, and 10 bases stayed unmatched. This CDR3 comprises 15 residues. Original processing notes: Amplified reference gene primers provided the basis for estimating nucleated cell counts. The repertoire was sequenced with immunoSEQ multiplex PCR; TCRdb's copy has only in-frame clones and lacks some. V and J calls and clone size come straight from that table; D and trimming were deduced from the DNA. Of tens of thousands of clones detected, roughly 86% appear once; the ten largest clones hold around 29%. Sequenced material: peripheral blood. This clonotype was sampled from a man in his fifties or sixties with acute or convalescent COVID-19. The V and J genes are TRBV5-6 and TRBJ2-7, with TRBD1 matching 9 bases. The CDR3 bases are TGTGCCAGCAGTCAAACCGGGACAGGGCTATACGAGCAGTACTTC. This gives the protein CASSQTGTGLYEQYF.